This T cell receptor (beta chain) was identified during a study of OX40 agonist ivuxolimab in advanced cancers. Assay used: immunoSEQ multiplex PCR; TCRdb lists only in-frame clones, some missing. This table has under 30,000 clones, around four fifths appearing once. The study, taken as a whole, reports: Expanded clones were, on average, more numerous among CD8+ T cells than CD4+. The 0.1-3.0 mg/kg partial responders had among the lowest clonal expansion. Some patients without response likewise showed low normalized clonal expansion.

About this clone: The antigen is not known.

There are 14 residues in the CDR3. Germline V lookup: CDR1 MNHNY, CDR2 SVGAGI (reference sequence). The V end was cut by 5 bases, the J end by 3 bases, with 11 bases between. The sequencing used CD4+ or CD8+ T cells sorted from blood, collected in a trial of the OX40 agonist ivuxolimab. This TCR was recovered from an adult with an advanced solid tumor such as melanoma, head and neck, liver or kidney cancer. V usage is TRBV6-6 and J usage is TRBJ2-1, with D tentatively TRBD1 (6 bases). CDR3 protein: CASSPGHNYNEQFF. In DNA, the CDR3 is TGTGCCAGCAGTCCGGGACATAACTACAATGAGCAGTTCTTC.